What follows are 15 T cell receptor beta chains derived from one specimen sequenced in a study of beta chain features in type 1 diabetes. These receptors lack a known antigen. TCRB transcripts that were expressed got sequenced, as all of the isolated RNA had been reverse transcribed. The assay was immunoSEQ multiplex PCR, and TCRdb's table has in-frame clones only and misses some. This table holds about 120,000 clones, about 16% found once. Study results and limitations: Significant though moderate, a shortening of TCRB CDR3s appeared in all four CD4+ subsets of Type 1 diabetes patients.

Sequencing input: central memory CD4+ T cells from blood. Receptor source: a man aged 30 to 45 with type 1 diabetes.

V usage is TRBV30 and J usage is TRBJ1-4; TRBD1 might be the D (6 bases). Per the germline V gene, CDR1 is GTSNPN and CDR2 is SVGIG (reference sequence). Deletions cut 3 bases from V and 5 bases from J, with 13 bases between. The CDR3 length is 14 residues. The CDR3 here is CAWSGWTDNEKLFF. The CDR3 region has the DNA TGTGCCTGGAGCGGCTGGACAGACAATGAAAAACTGTTTTTT.

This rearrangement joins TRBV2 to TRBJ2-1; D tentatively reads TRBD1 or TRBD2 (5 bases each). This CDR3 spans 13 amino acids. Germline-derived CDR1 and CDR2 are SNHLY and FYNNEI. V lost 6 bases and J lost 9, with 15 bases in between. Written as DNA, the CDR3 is TGTGCCAGCAGCCAGGCCTCTGGGGGTGAGCAGTTCTTC. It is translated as CASSQASGGEQFF. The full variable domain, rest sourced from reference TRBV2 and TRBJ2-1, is EPEVTQTPSHQVTQMGQEVILRCVPISNHLYFYWYRQILGQKVEFLVSFYNNEISEKSEIFDDQFSVERPDGSNFTLKIRSTKLEDSAMYFCASSQASGGEQFFGPGTRLTVL.

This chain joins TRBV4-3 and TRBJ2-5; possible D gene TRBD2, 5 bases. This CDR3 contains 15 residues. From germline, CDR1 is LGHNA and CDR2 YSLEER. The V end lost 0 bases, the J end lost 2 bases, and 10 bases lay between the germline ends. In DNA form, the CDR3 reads TGCGCCAGCAGCCAAGAGAGGGCGGCGCAAGAGACCCAGTACTTC. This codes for CASSQERAAQETQYF.

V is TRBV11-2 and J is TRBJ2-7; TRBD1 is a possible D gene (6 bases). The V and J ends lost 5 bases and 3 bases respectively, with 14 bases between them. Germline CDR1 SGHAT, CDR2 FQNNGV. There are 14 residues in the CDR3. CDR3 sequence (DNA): TGTGCCAGCAGCCCAGGACAGAACGTCTACGAGCAGTACTTC. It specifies CASSPGQNVYEQYF.

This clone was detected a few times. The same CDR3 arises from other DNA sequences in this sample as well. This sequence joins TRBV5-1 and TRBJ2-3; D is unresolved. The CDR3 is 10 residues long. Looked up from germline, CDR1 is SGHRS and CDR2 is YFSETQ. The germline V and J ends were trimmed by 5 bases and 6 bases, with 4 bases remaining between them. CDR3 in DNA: TGCGCCAGCAGTGGGGATACGCAGTATTTT. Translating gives CASSGDTQYF.

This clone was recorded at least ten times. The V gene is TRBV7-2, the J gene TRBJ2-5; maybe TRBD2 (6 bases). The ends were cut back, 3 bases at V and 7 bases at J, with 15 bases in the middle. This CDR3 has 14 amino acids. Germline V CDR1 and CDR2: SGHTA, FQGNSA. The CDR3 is CASSFSRARGTQYF. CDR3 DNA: TGTGCCAGCAGCTTCTCGCGAGCGCGGGGGACCCAGTACTTC. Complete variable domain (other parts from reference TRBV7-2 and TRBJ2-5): GAGVSQSPSNKVTEKGKDVELRCDPISGHTALYWYRQSLGQGLEFLIYFQGNSAPDKSGLPSDRFSAERTGGSVSTLTIQRTQQEDSAVYLCASSFSRARGTQYFGPGTRLLVL.

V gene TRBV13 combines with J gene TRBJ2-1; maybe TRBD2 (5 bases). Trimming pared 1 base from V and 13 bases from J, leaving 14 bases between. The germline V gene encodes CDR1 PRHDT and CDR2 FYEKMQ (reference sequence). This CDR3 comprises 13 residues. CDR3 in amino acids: CASSLARGRLQFF. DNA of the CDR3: TGTGCCAGCAGCTTAGCGCGAGGGCGCCTTCAGTTCTTC.

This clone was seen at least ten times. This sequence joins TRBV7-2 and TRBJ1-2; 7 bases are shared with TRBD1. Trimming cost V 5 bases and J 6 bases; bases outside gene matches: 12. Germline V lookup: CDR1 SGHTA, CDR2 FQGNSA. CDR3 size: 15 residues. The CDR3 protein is CASSPGVRTGHGYTF. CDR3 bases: TGTGCCAGCAGCCCAGGAGTGCGGACAGGACATGGCTACACCTTC. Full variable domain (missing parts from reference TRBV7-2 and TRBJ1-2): GAGVSQSPSNKVTEKGKDVELRCDPISGHTALYWYRQSLGQGLEFLIYFQGNSAPDKSGLPSDRFSAERTGGSVSTLTIQRTQQEDSAVYLCASSPGVRTGHGYTFGSGTRLTVV.

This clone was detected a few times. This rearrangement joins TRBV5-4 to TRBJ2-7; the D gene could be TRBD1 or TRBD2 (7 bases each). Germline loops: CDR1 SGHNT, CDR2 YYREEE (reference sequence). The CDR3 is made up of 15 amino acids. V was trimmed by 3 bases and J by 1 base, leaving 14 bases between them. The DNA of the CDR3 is TGTGCCAGCAGCTCGAGCGGGACAGCTTCCTACGAGCAGTACTTC. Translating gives CASSSSGTASYEQYF.

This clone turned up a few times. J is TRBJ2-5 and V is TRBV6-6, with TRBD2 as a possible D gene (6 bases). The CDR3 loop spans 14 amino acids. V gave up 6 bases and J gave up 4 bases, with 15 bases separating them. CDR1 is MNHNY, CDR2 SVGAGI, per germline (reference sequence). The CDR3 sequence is CASSIPLARETQYF. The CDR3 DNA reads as TGTGCCAGCAGCATCCCTCTAGCGAGAGAGACCCAGTACTTC.

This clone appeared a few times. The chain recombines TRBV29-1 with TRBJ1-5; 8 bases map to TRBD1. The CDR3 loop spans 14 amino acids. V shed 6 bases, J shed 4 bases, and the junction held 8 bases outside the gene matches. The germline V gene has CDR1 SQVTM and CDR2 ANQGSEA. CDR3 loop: CSVQGAGRNQPQHF. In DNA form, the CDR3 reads TGCAGCGTGCAGGGGGCAGGGAGGAATCAGCCCCAGCATTTT. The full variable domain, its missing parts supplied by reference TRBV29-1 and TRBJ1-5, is SAVISQKPSRDICQRGTSLTIQCQVDSQVTMMFWYRQQPGQSLTLIATANQGSEATYESGFVIDKFPISRPNLTFSTLTVSNMSPEDSSIYLCSVQGAGRNQPQHFGDGTRLSIL.

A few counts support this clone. In DNA, the CDR3 is TGTGCCAGCAGCTTTACCCGGGGGGGCCGGAATGAGCAGTTCTTC. Amino acids: CASSFTRGGRNEQFF. The rearrangement joins TRBV11-2 to TRBJ2-1; 8 bases match TRBD2. The CDR3 totals 15 residues. V lost 3 bases, J lost 7 bases, and 8 bases stayed unmatched. CDR1 and CDR2 from the germline V gene are SGHAT and FQNNGV. The full variable domain, in which reference TRBV11-2 and TRBJ2-1 provide the parts outside the CDR3, is EAGVAQSPRYKIIEKRQSVAFWCNPISGHATLYWYQQILGQGPKLLIQFQNNGVVDDSQLPKDRFSAERLKGVDSTLKIQPAKLEDSAVYLCASSFTRGGRNEQFFGPGTRLTVL.

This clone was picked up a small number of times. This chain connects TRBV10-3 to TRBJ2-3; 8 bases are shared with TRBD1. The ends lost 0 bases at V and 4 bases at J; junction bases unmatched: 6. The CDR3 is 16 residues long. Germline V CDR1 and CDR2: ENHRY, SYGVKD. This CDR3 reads CAISESPRGLPDTQYF. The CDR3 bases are TGTGCCATCAGTGAGTCGCCCAGGGGGCTCCCAGATACGCAGTATTTT.

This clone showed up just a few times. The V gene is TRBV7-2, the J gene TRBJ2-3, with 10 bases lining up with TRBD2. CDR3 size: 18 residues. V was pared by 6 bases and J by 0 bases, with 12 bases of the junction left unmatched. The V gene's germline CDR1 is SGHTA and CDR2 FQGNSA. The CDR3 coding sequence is TGTGCCAGCAGTCGAACCCTTAGCGGGGGGCCTAGCACAGATACGCAGTATTTT. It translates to CASSRTLSGGPSTDTQYF.

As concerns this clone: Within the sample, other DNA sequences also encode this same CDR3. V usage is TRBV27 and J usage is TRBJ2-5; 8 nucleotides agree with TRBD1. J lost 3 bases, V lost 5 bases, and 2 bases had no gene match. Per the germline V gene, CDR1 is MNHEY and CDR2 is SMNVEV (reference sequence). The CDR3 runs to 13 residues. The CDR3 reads CASSRDRKETQYF. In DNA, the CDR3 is TGTGCCAGCAGTCGGGACAGGAAAGAGACCCAGTACTTC.